Below are 23 T cell receptor beta chains sequenced from a single sample in a study of CD8 T cells in Susac syndrome. Random hexamers were used to reverse transcribe an amount of roughly 0.45 to 1 ug RNA. TCRdb itself ran the immunoSEQ multiplex PCR reads through MiXCR, one entry per CDR3 protein. The data show tens of thousands of distinct CDR3 sequences, approximately 93% seen once. Sequencing input: CD8+ T cells from PBMCs. The receptors derive from a human donor with Susac syndrome.

J is TRBJ2-3 and V is TRBV9, with a possible D match to TRBD1 (6 bases). Trimming left V 2 bases short and J 1 base short, with 11 bases between. The CDR3 is 15 amino acids. Germline V lookup: CDR1 SGDLS, CDR2 YYNGEE. CDR3 sequence (DNA): TGTGCCAGCAGCGTCACCAGGGGCGGCACAGATACGCAGTATTTT. The encoded protein is CASSVTRGGTDTQYF.

The rearrangement joins TRBV4-1 to TRBJ2-2; the D is unclear. Deletions cut 0 bases from V and 3 bases from J, with 8 bases between. CDR1 and CDR2 (germline): MGHRA, YSYEKL. CDR3 size: 15 residues. CDR3 residues: CASSQEGGYTGELFF. In DNA, the CDR3 is TGCGCCAGCAGCCAAGAAGGCGGATACACCGGGGAGCTGTTTTTT.

The chain is built from TRBV7-9 and TRBJ2-3; TRBD2 aligns across 10 bases. Per germline, CDR1 SEHNR and CDR2 FQNEAQ (reference sequence). V lost 6 bases to trimming and J lost 0 bases; unmatched junction nucleotides: 9. The CDR3 contains 17 residues. The CDR3 loop reads CASRTSGNDPSTDTQYF. The CDR3 nucleotides read TGTGCCAGCAGAACTAGCGGGAACGATCCTAGCACAGATACGCAGTATTTT.

The chain joins TRBV3-1 to TRBJ2-3, with 7 bases that match TRBD2. CDR3 length: 17 residues. CDR1 is LGHDT and CDR2 is YNNKEL in the germline V gene (reference sequence). Unmatched junction bases numbered 8, after V lost 0 bases and J lost 2 bases. The CDR3 nucleotides are TGTGCCAGCAGCCAAGATTTGCGGGGGTCGCTCACAGATACGCAGTATTTT. This sequence encodes CASSQDLRGSLTDTQYF.

This sequence joins TRBV7-9 and TRBJ2-3, with D hard to call. The CDR3 contains 12 residues. Germline CDR1 and CDR2: SEHNR and FQNEAQ (reference sequence). The V end lost 1 base, the J end lost 6 bases, and 5 bases lay between the germline ends. CDR3 DNA: TGTGCCAGCAGCTTAGTAGGTGATACGCAGTATTTT. Translating gives CASSLVGDTQYF.

A single count supports this clonotype. Here the CDR3 DNA reads TGCAGCGTTGAACCCGGCTACTTGGTGGACACTGAAGCTTTCTTT. Translation: CSVEPGYLVDTEAFF. The chain is built from TRBV29-1 and TRBJ1-1; no clear D. CDR3 length: 15 residues. Germline V CDR1 and CDR2: SQVTM, ANQGSEA. Trimming left V 2 bases short and J 3 bases short, with 16 bases between.

The chain is built from TRBV29-1 and TRBJ2-3; 8 nucleotides match TRBD2. The CDR3 has 17 amino acids. V shed 7 bases, J shed 1 base, and the junction held 16 bases outside the gene matches. Germline lookup yields CDR1 SQVTM and CDR2 ANQGSEA. The CDR3 DNA is TGCAGCGCTGGAAGGCTAGCGGGTGCCGGGGGCACAGATACGCAGTATTTT. Residues: CSAGRLAGAGGTDTQYF.

The sample holds a few counts of this clonotype. The V call is TRBV4-1, the J call TRBJ2-2; D is uncertain. Germline V lookup: CDR1 MGHRA, CDR2 YSYEKL. V gave up 6 bases and J gave up 5 bases, with 10 bases separating them. The CDR3 length is 13 residues. In nucleotides, the CDR3 is TGCGCCAGCAGTTCACATTTAACCGGGGAGCTGTTTTTT. It yields the protein CASSSHLTGELFF.

The genes are TRBV5-4 and TRBJ2-7; tentatively, D is TRBD1 (5 bases). Trimming took 2 bases from V and 4 from J, leaving 19 bases between them. Germline V gene sequence: CDR1 SGHNT, CDR2 YYREEE (reference sequence). The CDR3 length is 16 residues. CDR3 region: CASSFWGPDEDYEQYF. In nucleotides, the CDR3 is TGTGCCAGCAGCTTTTGGGGCCCGGACGAAGATTACGAGCAGTACTTC. The whole variable domain, remainder taken from reference TRBV5-4 and TRBJ2-7, is ETGVTQSPTHLIKTRGQQVTLRCSSQSGHNTVSWYQQALGQGPQFIFQYYREEENGRGNFPPRFSGLQFPNYSSELNVNALELDDSALYLCASSFWGPDEDYEQYFGPGTRLTVT.

This sequence joins TRBV27 and TRBJ1-5; no definite D call. CDR3 length: 12 amino acids. CDR1 MNHEY and CDR2 SMNVEV come from the germline V gene (reference sequence). The germline V and J ends were trimmed by 3 bases and 3 bases, with 3 bases remaining between them. The DNA of the CDR3 is TGTGCCAGCAGTTTTAACAATCAGCCCCAGCATTTT. Protein sequence: CASSFNNQPQHF.

The chain employs TRBV5-1 and TRBJ1-1; D is unclear. The CDR3 length is 13 residues. V lost 4 bases, J lost 2 bases, and 9 bases lay in between. The V gene's germline CDR1 is SGHRS and CDR2 YFSETQ. The CDR3 DNA reads as TGCGCCAGCAGCAAGACCCTTAACACTGAAGCTTTCTTT. Amino acid sequence: CASSKTLNTEAFF.

The genes are TRBV7-9 and TRBJ2-1; 12 bases are a match to TRBD1. The germline CDR1 and CDR2 sequences are SEHNR and FQNEAQ (reference sequence). There are 13 residues in the CDR3. Trimming removed 8 bases from V and 8 bases from J; junction bases left unmatched: 4. CDR3 region: CASGTGGHDEQFF. In nucleotides, the CDR3 is TGTGCCAGCGGGACAGGGGGCCACGATGAGCAGTTCTTC.

The chain employs TRBV2 and TRBJ1-1, with a weak D call TRBD1 (5 bases). The CDR3 consists of 12 residues. Germline assignment: CDR1 SNHLY and CDR2 FYNNEI. V lost 6 bases and J 4 bases, leaving 9 bases between the germline ends. The CDR3 loop is CASRRGSTEAFF. CDR3 DNA sequence: TGTGCCAGCAGGAGGGGTAGCACTGAAGCTTTCTTT.

This clonotype appeared a few times. The chain employs TRBV5-1 and TRBJ2-6; tentative D call: TRBD1 (5 bases). Germline V gives CDR1 SGHRS, CDR2 YFSETQ. This CDR3 region has 15 residues. Trimming pared 0 bases from V and 4 bases from J, leaving 8 bases between. The CDR3 bases are TGCGCCAGCAGCTTGGCAGGGATAGGGGCCAACGTCCTGACTTTC. It yields the protein CASSLAGIGANVLTF.

The V gene is TRBV4-3, the J gene TRBJ2-1; D perhaps matches TRBD1 (5 bases). The germline CDR1 and CDR2 sequences are LGHNA and YSLEER. The CDR3 is made up of 16 amino acids. V was trimmed by 1 base and J by 2 bases, leaving 12 bases between them. The CDR3 loop is CASSQGLDTPYNEQFF. As DNA, the CDR3 is TGCGCCAGCAGCCAAGGGTTGGACACTCCCTACAATGAGCAGTTCTTC.

The chain is built from TRBV28 and TRBJ2-7; D is undetermined. CDR1 and CDR2 (germline): MDHEN, SYDVKM. V shed 8 bases and J shed 4 bases, with 6 bases lying between them. The CDR3 covers 10 residues. The CDR3 coding sequence is TGTGCCAGCGGAAAATACGAGCAGTACTTC. Translating it yields CASGKYEQYF.

The chain links TRBV4-1 to TRBJ2-5, with 9 nucleotides matching TRBD2. CDR1 MGHRA and CDR2 YSYEKL come from the germline V gene. With V trimmed by 0 bases and J by 5 bases, 7 bases remained unmatched. The CDR3 is 16 amino acids. Here the CDR3 DNA reads TGCGCCAGCAGCCAAGAGTCGGGACTAGCCCCTGAGACCCAGTACTTC. It encodes CASSQESGLAPETQYF.

This chain connects TRBV5-1 to TRBJ2-3, with D maybe TRBD1 (6 bases). This CDR3 has 15 residues. Trimming cost V 6 bases and J 0 bases, with 14 bases left between them. The germline CDR1 and CDR2 sequences are SGHRS and YFSETQ. This CDR3 is CASILGTTSTDTQYF. DNA of the CDR3: TGCGCCAGCATCCTCGGGACAACTAGCACAGATACGCAGTATTTT.

This clonotype was observed once. J is TRBJ2-7 and V is TRBV7-6; D may correspond to TRBD1 or TRBD2 (5 bases each). Germline CDR1 SGHVS, CDR2 FNYEAQ. The CDR3 is made up of 13 amino acids. The V end lost 1 base, the J end lost 5 bases, and 9 bases lay between the germline ends. CDR3 residues: CASSLEGPDEQYF. The CDR3 nucleotides read TGTGCCAGCAGCTTAGAGGGACCAGACGAGCAGTACTTC.

This clonotype was seen just once. J is TRBJ1-1 and V is TRBV12-5; no definite D call. The CDR3 covers 12 residues. V lost 4 bases, J lost 1 base, and 4 bases lay in between. Germline V gene data show CDR1 as LGHNT and CDR2 as FRNRAP. CDR3 loop: CASGSGNTEAFF. The CDR3 DNA follows: TGTGCTAGTGGTTCGGGGAACACTGAAGCTTTCTTT.

J is TRBJ2-1 and V is TRBV12-3 or TRBV12-4, with D tentatively TRBD2 (5 bases). Trimming shortened V by 4 bases and J by 7 bases, and 8 bases separated the two germline ends. The CDR3 extends over 12 amino acids. The CDR3 DNA follows: TGTGCCAGCAGTTACGGGGTTAATGAGCAGTTCTTC. As protein: CASSYGVNEQFF.

This clonotype was counted once. The chain carries TRBV11-2 and TRBJ2-3, with TRBD2 matching 9 bases. The CDR3 extends over 15 amino acids. V was clipped by 4 bases and J by 2 bases; unmatched bases: 4. Germline V lookup: CDR1 SGHAT, CDR2 FQNNGV. CDR3 region: CASSSGTSLTDTQYF. The CDR3 DNA reads as TGTGCCAGCAGCTCCGGGACTAGCCTCACAGATACGCAGTATTTT.

V usage is TRBV2 and J usage is TRBJ1-2, with D possibly TRBD1 on 6 matching bases. Germline V lookup: CDR1 SNHLY, CDR2 FYNNEI. This CDR3 has 11 amino acids. Deletions cut 8 bases from V and 7 bases from J, with 11 bases between. CDR3 nucleotides: TGTGCCAGCGCAGGGGCAGGTGGCTACACCTTC. It translates to CASAGAGGYTF.